A selection of T cell receptor beta chains follows, all from one sample in a study of beta chain features in type 1 diabetes. The assay was immunoSEQ multiplex PCR, and TCRdb's table has in-frame clones only and misses some. The sample carries some 700,000 clones, 13% recorded once. Sample: naive CD4+ T cells from blood. The origin of the receptors is a young man with type 1 diabetes. The CDR3 runs from the conserved cysteine through the conserved F or W. D genes are given only for firm matches. Expanded clones are given a class, and other clones once, few, many or no size at all.

CDR3nt: TGTGCCAGCTCAGGACAGGGGGACGAGCAGTACTTC
CDR3aa: CASSGQGDEQYF
j_gene: TRBJ2-7
v_gene: TRBV7-9
d_gene: TRBD1
abundance: -

CDR3nt: TGCGCCAGCAGCTTCGTCCCGGGACAGGGCCCTAATTCCTACGAGCAGTACTTC
CDR3aa: CASSFVPGQGPNSYEQYF
j_gene: TRBJ2-7
v_gene: TRBV5-1
d_gene: TRBD1
abundance: few

CDR3nt: TGTGCCAGCAGTGAAGCGGTCAGGGGCTCTGGGGCCAACGTCCTGACTTTC
CDR3aa: CASSEAVRGSGANVLTF
j_gene: TRBJ2-6
v_gene: TRBV6-1
d_gene: -
abundance: -

CDR3nt: TGTGCCAGCAGTTACACTTCAGGGAGCCTCGGGGCTTTCTTT
CDR3aa: CASSYTSGSLGAFF
j_gene: TRBJ1-1
v_gene: TRBV6-5
d_gene: -
abundance: -

CDR3nt: TGTGCCAGCAGTCGGTCGGACAGGGGAGATGGCTACACCTTC
CDR3aa: CASSRSDRGDGYTF
j_gene: TRBJ1-2
v_gene: TRBV28
d_gene: TRBD1
abundance: few

CDR3nt: TGTGCCAGCAGTTACACCCCCGGGACGGGGGAGGCTTTCTTT
CDR3aa: CASSYTPGTGEAFF
j_gene: TRBJ1-1
v_gene: TRBV6-5
d_gene: -
abundance: -

CDR3nt: TGTGCCTCCATGTTCGACCCCACCTTTGGCTACACCTTC
CDR3aa: CASMFDPTFGYTF
j_gene: TRBJ1-2
v_gene: TRBV30
d_gene: -
abundance: -

CDR3nt: TGTGCCAGCAGTTTTTCTGGGGCCAACGTCCTGACTTTC
CDR3aa: CASSFSGANVLTF
j_gene: TRBJ2-6
v_gene: TRBV28
d_gene: -
abundance: -

CDR3nt: TGTGCCAGCAGAAAGGGGCCAGGGTATGAGGAAAACATTCAGTACTTC
CDR3aa: CASRKGPGYEENIQYF
j_gene: TRBJ2-4
v_gene: TRBV27
d_gene: -
abundance: few

CDR3nt: TGTGCCTGGAGACCCCCGACCCCTGGTAACTACGAGCAGTACTTC
CDR3aa: CAWRPPTPGNYEQYF
j_gene: TRBJ2-7
v_gene: TRBV30
d_gene: -
abundance: few

CDR3nt: TGTGCCTGGAGTTTAGGAGGGGCGGAGGGAGAGACCCAGTACTTC
CDR3aa: CAWSLGGAEGETQYF
j_gene: TRBJ2-5
v_gene: TRBV30
d_gene: -
abundance: -

CDR3nt: TGTGCCAGCAGCGCCTACAGGGGAGACACCGGGGAGCTGTTTTTT
CDR3aa: CASSAYRGDTGELFF
j_gene: TRBJ2-2
v_gene: TRBV7-9
d_gene: TRBD1
abundance: -

CDR3nt: TGTGCCAGCAGTAAAGGACAGGCCAACACTGAAGCTTTCTTT
CDR3aa: CASSKGQANTEAFF
j_gene: TRBJ1-1
v_gene: TRBV2
d_gene: TRBD1
abundance: -

CDR3nt: TGCGCCAGCAGCCCCCGACAGGGGGCCGCTGGGGCCAACGTCCTGACTTTC
CDR3aa: CASSPRQGAAGANVLTF
j_gene: TRBJ2-6
v_gene: TRBV5-1
d_gene: TRBD1
abundance: few

CDR3nt: TGTGCCAGCAGTGATAGGGGCTACTCTGGAAACACCATATATTTT
CDR3aa: CASSDRGYSGNTIYF
j_gene: TRBJ1-3
v_gene: TRBV6-1
d_gene: -
abundance: -

CDR3nt: TGTGCCAGCAGCCACGAGGGAGAAAAACTGTTTTTT
CDR3aa: CASSHEGEKLFF
j_gene: TRBJ1-4
v_gene: TRBV6-5
d_gene: -
abundance: -

CDR3nt: TGTGCCAGCAGCCAAGGGGCCGGGGACAGAACGAGCTATGGCTACACCTTC
CDR3aa: CASSQGAGDRTSYGYTF
j_gene: TRBJ1-2
v_gene: TRBV4-2
d_gene: TRBD1
abundance: few

CDR3nt: TGCGCCAGCAGCCTCTGGGACACCGGGGAGCCCCAGCATTTT
CDR3aa: CASSLWDTGEPQHF
j_gene: TRBJ1-5
v_gene: TRBV4-1
d_gene: -
abundance: few

CDR3nt: TGCGCCAGCAGCCCCTTTGTAGGGACAGGGGGTTTTCAGCCCCAGCATTTT
CDR3aa: CASSPFVGTGGFQPQHF
j_gene: TRBJ1-5
v_gene: TRBV4-1
d_gene: TRBD1
abundance: -

CDR3nt: TGTGCCAGCAGCAAGGACAGGCTACCCTACGAGCAGTACTTC
CDR3aa: CASSKDRLPYEQYF
j_gene: TRBJ2-7
v_gene: TRBV7-8
d_gene: TRBD1
abundance: -

CDR3nt: TGTGCCACCAGCAGAGGGGACCGTCAGCAGCCTTATGGCTACACCTTC
CDR3aa: CATSRGDRQQPYGYTF
j_gene: TRBJ1-2
v_gene: TRBV15
d_gene: -
abundance: -

CDR3nt: TGTGCCAGCAGGTACGGGGTTGAGAACACTGAAGCTTTCTTT
CDR3aa: CASRYGVENTEAFF
j_gene: TRBJ1-1
v_gene: TRBV5-4
d_gene: -
abundance: -

CDR3nt: TGTGCCAGCAATGCCGGGCCGTCCTACGAGCAGTACTTC
CDR3aa: CASNAGPSYEQYF
j_gene: TRBJ2-7
v_gene: TRBV6-1
d_gene: -
abundance: -

CDR3nt: TGTGCCAGCAGCGTAGTAGTGGAGTCCGGGGAGCTGTTTTTT
CDR3aa: CASSVVVESGELFF
j_gene: TRBJ2-2
v_gene: TRBV9
d_gene: -
abundance: -

CDR3nt: TGTGCCAGCAGTTTATCGGCGGGGGGCCCTGCTAGGACCCAGTACTTC
CDR3aa: CASSLSAGGPARTQYF
j_gene: TRBJ2-5
v_gene: TRBV27
d_gene: TRBD2
abundance: -

CDR3nt: TGTGCCAGCCATCGAGGGGCTTATAATTCACCCCTCCACTTT
CDR3aa: CASHRGAYNSPLHF
j_gene: TRBJ1-6
v_gene: TRBV28
d_gene: -
abundance: few

CDR3nt: TGTGCCAGCAGCACCCAAGGGCGGGGGGGATCCTACAATGAGCAGTTCTTC
CDR3aa: CASSTQGRGGSYNEQFF
j_gene: TRBJ2-1
v_gene: TRBV7-9
d_gene: TRBD2
abundance: few

CDR3nt: TGTGCCAGCAGCCCGACCCCAGGGTCCGAAGAGACCCAGTACTTC
CDR3aa: CASSPTPGSEETQYF
j_gene: TRBJ2-5
v_gene: TRBV7-6
d_gene: -
abundance: -

CDR3nt: TGTGCCAGCAGCCAGGGGGCGGGGCATGAGCAGTTCTTC
CDR3aa: CASSQGAGHEQFF
j_gene: TRBJ2-1
v_gene: TRBV7-6
d_gene: TRBD1
abundance: few

CDR3nt: TGCAGTGCCCCCCCCCTTGATACGCAGTATTTT
CDR3aa: CSAPPLDTQYF
j_gene: TRBJ2-3
v_gene: TRBV20-1
d_gene: -
abundance: -

CDR3nt: TGTGCCAGCAGCTTCACAGGGGCCGCTGAAGCTTTCTTT
CDR3aa: CASSFTGAAEAFF
j_gene: TRBJ1-1
v_gene: TRBV11-2
d_gene: TRBD1
abundance: -

CDR3nt: TGTGCCAGCACTCAGACCGACTCGAACACTGAAGCTTTCTTT
CDR3aa: CASTQTDSNTEAFF
j_gene: TRBJ1-1
v_gene: TRBV25-1
d_gene: -
abundance: few

CDR3nt: TGCAGCGTAGGCAGGGATGACACTGAAGCTTTCTTT
CDR3aa: CSVGRDDTEAFF
j_gene: TRBJ1-1
v_gene: TRBV29-1
d_gene: -
abundance: -

CDR3nt: TGTGCCAGCAGCACAGCTAACTATGGCTACACCTTC
CDR3aa: CASSTANYGYTF
j_gene: TRBJ1-2
v_gene: TRBV2
d_gene: -
abundance: -

CDR3nt: TGCGCCAGCAGTCAACCGGACAGGGTTGAAGCTTTCTTT
CDR3aa: CASSQPDRVEAFF
j_gene: TRBJ1-1
v_gene: TRBV23-1
d_gene: TRBD1
abundance: few

CDR3nt: TGTGCCTGGAGTGCCGAGAAAGAGACCCAGTACTTC
CDR3aa: CAWSAEKETQYF
j_gene: TRBJ2-5
v_gene: TRBV30
d_gene: -
abundance: few

CDR3nt: TGTGCCAGCAGCCACCCCGGGACAGGTGATATGGGGTATGGCTACACCTTC
CDR3aa: CASSHPGTGDMGYGYTF
j_gene: TRBJ1-2
v_gene: TRBV4-2
d_gene: TRBD1
abundance: -